These T cell receptor beta chains were read from a single sample in a study of blood T cells in healthy people across ages. MiXCR, run by TCRdb on the 5' RACE reads, gives a single entry per CDR3 protein. The sample consists of over 950,000 distinct CDR3 sequences, more than 30% of them appearing once. Sequences were obtained from blood. The origin of the receptors is a man younger than 35 in good health. Each CDR3 is given with its conserved first and last residue. The D gene is left open where the match is weak. Clone sizes are given selectively: once, few, many, or a class where the clone is expanded.

DNA	CDR3	size	D	V	J
TGTGCCAGCAGCGATATCTCCATGGGCAATGAGCAGTTCTTC	CASSDISMGNEQFF	few	-	TRBV9	TRBJ2-1
TGCGCCAGCACTCTCTCGCGGGGCTATGGCTACACCTTC	CASTLSRGYGYTF	few	-	TRBV5-1	TRBJ1-2
TGCGCCAGCAGCCGGAGGGGGCCCGTCACAGATACGCAGTATTTT	CASSRRGPVTDTQYF	many	-	TRBV5-1	TRBJ2-3
TGTGCCATCAATCCGGGACAGGGGGGTTACAATGAGCAGTTCTTC	CAINPGQGGYNEQFF	few	TRBD1	TRBV10-3	TRBJ2-1
TGTGCCAGCAGCCAAGATGGCTTTTATGGCTACACCTTC	CASSQDGFYGYTF	-	-	TRBV3-1	TRBJ1-2
TGCAGTGCTAGAGTTGGTGAGCAGTACTTC	CSARVGEQYF	-	-	TRBV20-1	TRBJ2-7
TGTGCCAGCAGTTTTGGTAGGGTATCAGAGACCCAGTTCTTC	CASSFGRVSETQFF	few	-	TRBV12-3/TRBV12-4	TRBJ2-1
TGTGCTAGCAGCTTGTTAGGCAGTCCGTGGGATACGCAGTATTTT	CASSLLGSPWDTQYF	-	-	TRBV7-7	TRBJ2-3
TGCGCCAGCAGCCACGAGGGACAGCTCTACAATGAGCAGTTCTTC	CASSHEGQLYNEQFF	few	TRBD1	TRBV4-3	TRBJ2-1
TGTGCCAGCAGTTCCTTCGTCCTTGGGGAGCTGTTTTTT	CASSSFVLGELFF	-	-	TRBV6-2/TRBV6-3	TRBJ2-2
TGCAGTGCTAGAGATCGCCCGGGGGTTAGCAATCAGCCCCAGCATTTT	CSARDRPGVSNQPQHF	few	-	TRBV20-1	TRBJ1-5
TGTGCCAGCAGCTCCGGAACTTCTTTCCTAGAGCCCCAGCATTTT	CASSSGTSFLEPQHF	few	-	TRBV7-2	TRBJ1-5
TGTGCCAGCAGTTCTCGGCAGGTTGCTAGCACCGGGGAGCTGTTTTTT	CASSSRQVASTGELFF	-	-	TRBV27	TRBJ2-2
TGCGCCAGCAGCCAAGGCCCCCCGAGCCTCTCCAATCAGCCCCAGCATTTT	CASSQGPPSLSNQPQHF	few	-	TRBV4-1	TRBJ1-5
TGTGCCAGCAGCTATAGCGGGGGGAACTACAATGAGCAGTTCTTC	CASSYSGGNYNEQFF	many	TRBD2	TRBV6-5	TRBJ2-1
TGTGCCAGCAGTTCAGCCGGGACAGGCTATGGCTACACCTTC	CASSSAGTGYGYTF	-	TRBD1	TRBV6-6	TRBJ1-2
TGTGCCAGCAGGAAACCGACCGGTGGGCAGTTCTTC	CASRKPTGGQFF	-	-	TRBV6-5	TRBJ2-1
TGCAGTGCTAACGGGCCTAATGAAAAACTGTTTTTT	CSANGPNEKLFF	few	-	TRBV20-1	TRBJ1-4
TGTGCCAGCAGTTACGGGTTTGGGCAGGTGGGAAACATTCAGTACTTC	CASSYGFGQVGNIQYF	few	-	TRBV6-2/TRBV6-3	TRBJ2-4
TGCGCCAGCAGCCAAGACCTCACCGGGACAGGGGACGATGAGCAGTACTTC	CASSQDLTGTGDDEQYF	-	TRBD1	TRBV4-3	TRBJ2-4
TGTGCCAGCAGTCAAAGACTCGGACGGCAAGAGACCCAGTACTTC	CASSQRLGRQETQYF	-	-	TRBV6-5	TRBJ2-5
TGTGCCATCAGCAGGGATCGACAACAAAGGGGCTATGGCTACACCTTC	CAISRDRQQRGYGYTF	few	-	TRBV10-3	TRBJ1-2
TGTGCCAGCACTGGGACAGGGCACAATCGGCCCCAGCATTTT	CASTGTGHNRPQHF	-	TRBD1	TRBV6-1	TRBJ1-5
TGTGCCAGCAGCCAAGAGGCAGGACGCTCCTACGAGCAGTACTTC	CASSQEAGRSYEQYF	-	-	TRBV14	TRBJ2-7
TGTGTCAGCAGCTTATGGCCTAGCGGGGAGACCCAGTACTTC	CVSSLWPSGETQYF	-	TRBD2	TRBV7-3	TRBJ2-5
TGCGCCAGCAGCTTGGTTGGGGGGTCGGATGGCTACACCTTC	CASSLVGGSDGYTF	few	-	TRBV5-1	TRBJ1-2
TGCGCCAGCAGCTCCTCGGGATCTGGAAACACCATATATTTT	CASSSSGSGNTIYF	-	-	TRBV5-1	TRBJ1-3
TGCGCCAGCAGCCAAGATGCAGGCTACAATGAGCAGTTCTTC	CASSQDAGYNEQFF	many	-	TRBV4-2	TRBJ2-1
TGCGCCAGCAGCCAAGGGACAGGGAATAGAAATGAGCAGTTCTTC	CASSQGTGNRNEQFF	few	TRBD1	TRBV4-3	TRBJ2-1